A selection of T cell receptor beta chains follows, all from one sample in a study of early T cells in non-severe SARS-CoV-2 infection. TCRdb processed the 5' RACE reads anew with MiXCR; each CDR3 protein has one entry. The table has 83,000 or so distinct CDR3 sequences, about 10% seen once. The sequencing here drew on whole blood, taken at baseline. The source is an adult who was a healthcare worker with PCR-confirmed SARS-CoV-2 infection or an uninfected control (not recorded which). Both conserved end residues are part of each CDR3. Fields, in order: D gene, clone size, CDR3 length, J gene, V gene, CDR3 protein, CDR3 DNA. A D gene is named only where the DNA matches it firmly. Clone size appears in some rows only: once, few, many, or a class for an expanded clone.

D: -; size: -; length: 13; J: TRBJ1-2; V: TRBV27; CDR3: CASSPHPTYGYTF; DNA: TGTGCCAGCAGTCCCCACCCAACCTATGGCTACACCTTC
D: -; size: few; length: 14; J: TRBJ2-1; V: TRBV6-6; CDR3: CASSRRGQNNEQFF; DNA: TGTGCCAGCAGCCGGCGGGGGCAGAACAATGAGCAGTTCTTC
D: -; size: many; length: 14; J: TRBJ2-1; V: TRBV6-4; CDR3: CASSEGGSYNEQFF; DNA: TGTGCCAGCAGTGAAGGGGGCTCCTACAATGAGCAGTTCTTC
D: -; size: -; length: 13; J: TRBJ1-1; V: TRBV27; CDR3: CASSIGQFTEAFF; DNA: TGTGCCAGCAGTATCGGACAGTTCACTGAAGCTTTCTTT
D: -; size: few; length: 16; J: TRBJ2-7; V: TRBV6-6; CDR3: CASSYSWEIRSYEQYF; DNA: TGTGCCAGCAGTTACTCATGGGAGATTAGGTCCTACGAGCAGTACTTC
D: TRBD2; size: few; length: 12; J: TRBJ2-7; V: TRBV3-1; CDR3: CASSRIAGEQYF; DNA: TGTGCCAGCAGCCGGATAGCGGGGGAGCAGTACTTC
D: -; size: -; length: 13; J: TRBJ2-7; V: TRBV7-8; CDR3: CASSLRDIHEQYF; DNA: TGTGCCAGCAGTTTGCGGGATATCCACGAGCAGTACTTC
D: -; size: many; length: 15; J: TRBJ1-1; V: TRBV5-5; CDR3: CASSLPGSMNTEAFF; DNA: TGTGCCAGCAGCCTCCCGGGGTCCATGAACACTGAAGCTTTCTTT
D: -; size: many; length: 14; J: TRBJ1-2; V: TRBV2; CDR3: CASSVRLRTGGYTF; DNA: TGTGCCAGCAGTGTCCGCCTCCGTACTGGGGGCTACACCTTC
D: TRBD2; size: few; length: 14; J: TRBJ2-5; V: TRBV20-1; CDR3: CSAEILAGEETQYF; DNA: TGCAGTGCGGAGATACTAGCGGGAGAGGAGACCCAGTACTTC
D: -; size: many; length: 15; J: TRBJ2-1; V: TRBV7-9; CDR3: CASSLGTYGPNEQFF; DNA: TGTGCCAGCAGCTTAGGGACTTACGGTCCCAATGAGCAGTTCTTC
D: TRBD1; size: many; length: 12; J: TRBJ2-7; V: TRBV27; CDR3: CASSRTGYEQYF; DNA: TGTGCCAGCAGTAGGACAGGCTACGAGCAGTACTTC
D: TRBD2; size: few; length: 16; J: TRBJ2-1; V: TRBV11-2; CDR3: CASSVSTGTSGRGMIF; DNA: TGTGCCAGCAGCGTCTCAACCGGGACTAGCGGGAGGGGGATGATCTTC
D: TRBD1; size: -; length: 13; J: TRBJ1-2; V: TRBV7-8; CDR3: CASSLGTGYGYTF; DNA: TGTGCCAGCAGCTTAGGGACAGGCTATGGCTACACCTTC
D: -; size: -; length: 16; J: TRBJ1-5; V: TRBV12-3/TRBV12-4; CDR3: CASSFDTPYSNQPQHF; DNA: TGTGCCAGCAGTTTCGACACTCCGTATAGCAATCAGCCCCAGCATTTT
D: TRBD2; size: few; length: 17; J: TRBJ2-2; V: TRBV7-3; CDR3: CASSLGSGGSVPGELFF; DNA: TGTGCCAGCAGCTTAGGATCGGGCGGGAGTGTCCCCGGGGAGCTGTTTTTT
D: -; size: few; length: 14; J: TRBJ2-7; V: TRBV7-6; CDR3: CASSPTVGDYEQYF; DNA: TGTGCCAGCAGCCCCACCGTCGGGGACTACGAGCAGTACTTC
D: TRBD1; size: -; length: 15; J: TRBJ2-7; V: TRBV5-1; CDR3: CASSSHGTGGDEQYF; DNA: TGCGCCAGCAGCTCCCACGGGACAGGGGGCGACGAGCAGTACTTC
D: -; size: -; length: 13; J: TRBJ2-2; V: TRBV10-1; CDR3: CATLESNTGELFF; DNA: TGCGCCACCCTGGAGAGCAACACCGGGGAGCTGTTTTTT
D: -; size: few; length: 15; J: TRBJ2-2; V: TRBV28; CDR3: CASSELAANTGELFF; DNA: TGTGCCAGCAGCGAATTAGCAGCTAACACCGGGGAGCTGTTTTTT
D: -; size: many; length: 16; J: TRBJ2-3; V: TRBV27; CDR3: CASSPAKQRGTDTQYF; DNA: TGTGCCAGCAGCCCGGCCAAGCAGCGGGGCACAGATACGCAGTATTTT
D: -; size: -; length: 11; J: TRBJ2-2; V: TRBV5-1; CDR3: CASSLDRELFF; DNA: TGCGCCAGCAGCCTAGACCGGGAGCTGTTTTTT
D: -; size: many; length: 15; J: TRBJ2-5; V: TRBV3-1; CDR3: CASSQTQANRETQYF; DNA: TGTGCCAGCAGCCAAACACAGGCTAATCGAGAGACCCAGTACTTC
D: TRBD1; size: many; length: 17; J: TRBJ1-4; V: TRBV27; CDR3: CASSLLRPGQGVEKLFF; DNA: TGTGCCAGCAGTTTACTGAGGCCAGGGCAGGGGGTTGAAAAACTGTTTTTT
D: TRBD1; size: few; length: 12; J: TRBJ2-7; V: TRBV6-1; CDR3: CSAGTGFYEQYF; DNA: TGTTCAGCCGGGACAGGCTTCTACGAGCAGTACTTC
D: -; size: many; length: 15; J: TRBJ2-3; V: TRBV19; CDR3: CASTLGGIYTDTQYF; DNA: TGTGCCAGTACCCTGGGCGGGATCTACACAGATACGCAGTATTTT
D: -; size: few; length: 13; J: TRBJ2-3; V: TRBV10-3; CDR3: CASRSAEGDTQYF; DNA: TGTGCCTCCCGGTCTGCGGAGGGAGATACGCAGTATTTT
D: TRBD1; size: large; length: 14; J: TRBJ2-7; V: TRBV12-3/TRBV12-4; CDR3: CASSPRQGVYEQYF; DNA: TGTGCCAGCAGCCCCCGACAGGGTGTCTACGAGCAGTACTTC